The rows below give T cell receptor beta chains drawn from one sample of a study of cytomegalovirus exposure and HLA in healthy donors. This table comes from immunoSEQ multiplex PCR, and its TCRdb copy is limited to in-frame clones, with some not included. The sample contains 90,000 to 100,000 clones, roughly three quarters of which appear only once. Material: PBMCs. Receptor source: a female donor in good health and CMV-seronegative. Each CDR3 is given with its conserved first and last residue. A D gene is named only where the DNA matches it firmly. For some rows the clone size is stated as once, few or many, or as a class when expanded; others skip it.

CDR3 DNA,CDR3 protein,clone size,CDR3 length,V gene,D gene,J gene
TGCGCCAGCAGACGGGACAGGGGGCTCTACGAGCAGTACTTC,CASRRDRGLYEQYF,once,14,TRBV5-1,TRBD1,TRBJ2-7
TGTGCCAGCAGCTTAGGACAAAACTATGGCTACACCTTC,CASSLGQNYGYTF,NA,13,TRBV7-3,NA,TRBJ1-2
TGTGCCAGCAGCTTGGTTGCAGGGGGCTACGAGCAGTACTTC,CASSLVAGGYEQYF,NA,14,TRBV7-9,TRBD1,TRBJ2-7
TGTGCCAGCAGCTCGGACAGGCCCCCGTGGAAGACCTTC,CASSSDRPPWKTF,NA,13,TRBV5-6,TRBD1,TRBJ1-2
TGTGCCAGCAGCGTAGAGCCAGCGGCGAAAGAGACCCAGTACTTC,CASSVEPAAKETQYF,NA,15,TRBV9,NA,TRBJ2-5
TGTGCCAGCAGCGACAGCTATAGCAATCAGCCCCAGCATTTT,CASSDSYSNQPQHF,NA,14,TRBV7-9,NA,TRBJ1-5
TGTGCCAGCAGTTTCAGGGTAAGGCTCCAGCCCCAGCATTTT,CASSFRVRLQPQHF,NA,14,TRBV6-4,NA,TRBJ1-5
TGTGCCACCAGCAGAGAGGTCAAGACAGGAGACTACTATGGCTACACCTTC,CATSREVKTGDYYGYTF,NA,17,TRBV15,NA,TRBJ1-2
TGTGCCTGGAGTAGGGGATTACGCCTGAACACTGAAGCTTTCTTT,CAWSRGLRLNTEAFF,NA,15,TRBV30,NA,TRBJ1-1
TGTGCCAGCAGCTTAGTAGCAGGACAGGGACTGGGCACTGAAGCTTTCTTT,CASSLVAGQGLGTEAFF,NA,17,TRBV7-2,TRBD1,TRBJ1-1
TGTGCCAGCAGTTTCCGGACTAGCGGTACAGATACGCAGTATTTT,CASSFRTSGTDTQYF,NA,15,TRBV6-5,TRBD2,TRBJ2-3
TGTGCCTGGAGTGTAATGGGGGCGTCCGACGAGCAGTACTTC,CAWSVMGASDEQYF,NA,14,TRBV30,NA,TRBJ2-7
TGTGCCAGCAGCTTATCCAGGGGTGTGAACACTGAAGCTTTCTTT,CASSLSRGVNTEAFF,NA,15,TRBV7-2,NA,TRBJ1-1
TGTGCCAGCAGCGTAGTCGGGACTAGCGAGGGGAGCACAGATACGCAGTATTTT,CASSVVGTSEGSTDTQYF,NA,18,TRBV9,TRBD2,TRBJ2-3
TGTGCCACCAGCAGAGATGGGGGGGCCAGCACAGATACGCAGTATTTT,CATSRDGGASTDTQYF,NA,16,TRBV15,NA,TRBJ2-3
TGTGCCAGCAGCGCGGGGCCTGGCTACACCTTC,CASSAGPGYTF,NA,11,TRBV5-6,NA,TRBJ1-2
TGTGCCAGCAGCTTGGGGACAGGGGGCGGCTACACCTTC,CASSLGTGGGYTF,NA,13,TRBV5-6,TRBD1,TRBJ1-2